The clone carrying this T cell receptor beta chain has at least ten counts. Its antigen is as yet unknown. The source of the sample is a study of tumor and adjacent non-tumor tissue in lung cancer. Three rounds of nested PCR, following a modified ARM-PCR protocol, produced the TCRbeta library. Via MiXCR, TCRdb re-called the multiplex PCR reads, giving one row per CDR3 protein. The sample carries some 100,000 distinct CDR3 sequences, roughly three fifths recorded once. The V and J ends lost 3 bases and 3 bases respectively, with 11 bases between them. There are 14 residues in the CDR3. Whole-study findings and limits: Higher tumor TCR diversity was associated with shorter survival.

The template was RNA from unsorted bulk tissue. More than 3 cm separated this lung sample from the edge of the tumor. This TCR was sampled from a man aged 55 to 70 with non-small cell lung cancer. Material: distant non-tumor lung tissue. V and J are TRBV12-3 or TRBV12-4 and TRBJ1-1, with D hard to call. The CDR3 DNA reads TGTGCCAGCAGTTTTAGCAGGACGGACACTGAAGCTTTCTTT. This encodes CASSFSRTDTEAFF.